This TCR beta chain came from a study of identical twins. This CDR3 is built from 17 residues. The junction had 7 bases not matched to a gene; V was cut back by 2 bases and J by 2 bases. Germline V CDR1 and CDR2: SEHNR, FQNEAQ (reference sequence). A universal primer site was created by template switching, with the cDNA bearing unique molecular identifiers. TCRdb re-called the 5' RACE reads through MiXCR, storing one row per CDR3 protein. The sample holds 1.5 million to 2 million distinct CDR3 sequences, less than 35% seen once. The sample holds a few counts of this clonotype. The antigen is undetermined. Regarding the study as a whole: Its conclusions, products of cross-sectional statistical analysis, did not come from following the same donors. Shared out-of-frame alpha sequences (those common to twins) showed excess low generation probability.

The chain combines TRBV7-9 with TRBJ2-3; 10 bases are shared with TRBD2. The receptor was isolated from a newborn girl in good health. The sequenced sample was cord blood. In DNA form, the CDR3 reads TGTGCCAGCAGCTTACGACTAGCGGGCCTTTTCACAGATACGCAGTATTTT. Amino acids: CASSLRLAGLFTDTQYF. Combining the CDR3 with reference TRBV7-9 and TRBJ2-3 gives the whole variable domain DTGVSQNPRHKITKRGQNVTFRCDPISEHNRLYWYRQTLGQGPEFLTYFQNEAQLEKSRLLSDRFSAERPKGSFSTLEIQRTEQGDSAMYLCASSLRLAGLFTDTQYFGPGTRLTVL.